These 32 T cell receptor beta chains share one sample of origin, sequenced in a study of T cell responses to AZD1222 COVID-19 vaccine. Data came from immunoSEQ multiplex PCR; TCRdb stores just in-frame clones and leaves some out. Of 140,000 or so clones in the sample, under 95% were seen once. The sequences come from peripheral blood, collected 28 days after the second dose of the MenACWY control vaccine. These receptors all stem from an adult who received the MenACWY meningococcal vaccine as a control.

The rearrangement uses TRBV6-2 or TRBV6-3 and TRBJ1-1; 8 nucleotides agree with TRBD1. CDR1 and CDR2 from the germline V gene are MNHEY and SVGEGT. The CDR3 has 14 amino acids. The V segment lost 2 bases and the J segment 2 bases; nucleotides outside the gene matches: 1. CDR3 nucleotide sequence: TGTGCCAGCAGTTACACAGGGGGAAACACTGAAGCTTTCTTT. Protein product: CASSYTGGNTEAFF.

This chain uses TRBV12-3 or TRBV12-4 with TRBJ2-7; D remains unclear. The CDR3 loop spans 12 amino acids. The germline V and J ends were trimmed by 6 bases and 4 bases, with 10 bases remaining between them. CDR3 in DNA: TGTGCCAGCAGCAAGCAAGGGTACGAGCAGTACTTC. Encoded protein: CASSKQGYEQYF.

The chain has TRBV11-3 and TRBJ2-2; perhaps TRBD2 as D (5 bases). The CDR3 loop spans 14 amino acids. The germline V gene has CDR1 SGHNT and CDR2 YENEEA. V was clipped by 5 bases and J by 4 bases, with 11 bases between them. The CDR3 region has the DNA TGTGCCAGCAGCGCCGGGGTGGGCACCGGGGAGCTGTTTTTT. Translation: CASSAGVGTGELFF.

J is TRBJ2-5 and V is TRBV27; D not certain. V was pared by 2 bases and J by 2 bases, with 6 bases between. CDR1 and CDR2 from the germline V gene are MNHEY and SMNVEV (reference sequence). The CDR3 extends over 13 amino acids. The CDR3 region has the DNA TGTGCCAGCAGTTTAGGAGAACAAGAGACCCAGTACTTC. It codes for CASSLGEQETQYF.

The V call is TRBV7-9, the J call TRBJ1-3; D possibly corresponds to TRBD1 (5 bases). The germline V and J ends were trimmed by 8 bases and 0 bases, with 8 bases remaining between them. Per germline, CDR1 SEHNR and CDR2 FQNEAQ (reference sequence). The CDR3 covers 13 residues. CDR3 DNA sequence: TGTGCCAGCGGGGGACCCTCTGGAAACACCATATATTTT. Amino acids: CASGGPSGNTIYF.

The CDR3 DNA follows: TGCGCCAGCAGTGTTGCGGGAGGGACTCGCTCGGGTGAGCAGTTCTTC. This encodes CASSVAGGTRSGEQFF. The J gene is TRBJ2-1, the V gene TRBV10-2; 9 nucleotides line up with TRBD2. This CDR3 contains 16 residues. After removal of 4 bases from V and 9 bases from J, the junction contained 13 bases not matched to a gene. Germline lookup yields CDR1 WSHSY and CDR2 SAAADI.

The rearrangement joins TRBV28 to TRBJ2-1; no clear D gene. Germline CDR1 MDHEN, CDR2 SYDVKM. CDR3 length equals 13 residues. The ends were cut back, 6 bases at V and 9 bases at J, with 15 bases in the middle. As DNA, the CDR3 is TGTGCCAGCAGCTTCACAGATAGTGGTGAGCAGTTCTTC. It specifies CASSFTDSGEQFF.

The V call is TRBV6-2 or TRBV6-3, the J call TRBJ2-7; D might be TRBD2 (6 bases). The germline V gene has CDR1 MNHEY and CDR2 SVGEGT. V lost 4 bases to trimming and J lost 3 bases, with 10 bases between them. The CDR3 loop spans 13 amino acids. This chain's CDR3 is CASSSREFYEQYF. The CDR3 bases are TGTGCCAGCAGTTCCCGGGAGTTCTACGAGCAGTACTTC.

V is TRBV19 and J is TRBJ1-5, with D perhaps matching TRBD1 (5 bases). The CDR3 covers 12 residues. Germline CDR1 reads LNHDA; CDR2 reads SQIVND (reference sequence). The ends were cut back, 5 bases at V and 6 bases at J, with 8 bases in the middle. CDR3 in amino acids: CASSLQGQPQHF. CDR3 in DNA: TGTGCCAGTAGTTTGCAGGGTCAGCCCCAGCATTTT.

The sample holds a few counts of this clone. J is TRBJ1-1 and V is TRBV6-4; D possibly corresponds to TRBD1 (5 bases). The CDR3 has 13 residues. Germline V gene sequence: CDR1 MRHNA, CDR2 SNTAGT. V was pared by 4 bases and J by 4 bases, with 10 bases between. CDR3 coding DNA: TGTGCCAGCAGTGCCTCAGGGAGCACTGAAGCTTTCTTT. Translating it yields CASSASGSTEAFF.

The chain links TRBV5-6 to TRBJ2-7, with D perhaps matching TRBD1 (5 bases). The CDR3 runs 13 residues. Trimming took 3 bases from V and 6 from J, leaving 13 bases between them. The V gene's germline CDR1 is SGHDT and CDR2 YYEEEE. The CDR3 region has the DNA TGTGCCAGCAGCTGGGATTGGGGCGGCGAGCAGTACTTC. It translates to CASSWDWGGEQYF.

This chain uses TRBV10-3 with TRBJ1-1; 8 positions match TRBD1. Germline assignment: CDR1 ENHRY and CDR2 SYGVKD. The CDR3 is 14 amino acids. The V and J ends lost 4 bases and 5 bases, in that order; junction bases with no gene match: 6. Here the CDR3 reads CAISAGQEVTEAFF. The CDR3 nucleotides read TGTGCCATCAGTGCGGGACAGGAGGTTACTGAAGCTTTCTTT.

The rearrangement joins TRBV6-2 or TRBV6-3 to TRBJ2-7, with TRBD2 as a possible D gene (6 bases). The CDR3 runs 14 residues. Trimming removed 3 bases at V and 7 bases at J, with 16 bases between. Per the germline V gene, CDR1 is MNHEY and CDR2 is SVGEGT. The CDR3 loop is CASSYTGRIGEQYF. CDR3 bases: TGTGCCAGCAGTTATACCGGGAGAATCGGGGAGCAGTACTTC.

The CDR3 DNA sequence: TGTGCCAGCAGGATGGAGGGGGGGCCTTACGAGCAGTACTTC. It encodes CASRMEGGPYEQYF. The chain has TRBV6-6 and TRBJ2-7, with D perhaps TRBD2 (7 bases). Germline lookup yields CDR1 MNHNY and CDR2 SVGAGI (reference sequence). CDR3 length: 14 residues. V was shortened by 6 bases and J by 4 bases, with 16 bases between the two germline ends.

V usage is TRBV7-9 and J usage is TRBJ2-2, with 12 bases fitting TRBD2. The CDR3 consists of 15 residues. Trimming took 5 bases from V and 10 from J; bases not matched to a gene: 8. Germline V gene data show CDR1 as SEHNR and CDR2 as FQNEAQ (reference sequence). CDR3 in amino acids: CASSRKLAGGPELFF. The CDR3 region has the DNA TGTGCCAGCAGCCGAAAACTAGCGGGAGGACCGGAGCTGTTTTTT.

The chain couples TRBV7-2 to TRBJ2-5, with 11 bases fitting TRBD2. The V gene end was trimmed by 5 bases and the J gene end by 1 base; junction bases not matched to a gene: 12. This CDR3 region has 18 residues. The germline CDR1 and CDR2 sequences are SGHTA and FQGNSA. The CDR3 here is CASSTVASGGQFQETQYF. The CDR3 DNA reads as TGTGCCAGCAGCACTGTGGCTAGCGGGGGGCAATTCCAAGAGACCCAGTACTTC. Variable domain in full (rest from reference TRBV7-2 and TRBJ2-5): GAGVSQSPSNKVTEKGKDVELRCDPISGHTALYWYRQSLGQGLEFLIYFQGNSAPDKSGLPSDRFSAERTGGSVSTLTIQRTQQEDSAVYLCASSTVASGGQFQETQYFGPGTRLLVL.

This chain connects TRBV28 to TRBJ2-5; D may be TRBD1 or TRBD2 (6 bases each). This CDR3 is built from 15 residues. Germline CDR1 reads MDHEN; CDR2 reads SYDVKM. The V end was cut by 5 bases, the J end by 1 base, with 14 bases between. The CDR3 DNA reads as TGTGCCAGCAGTGCCGCCAGGGGAGGCCAAGAGACCCAGTACTTC. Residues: CASSAARGGQETQYF.

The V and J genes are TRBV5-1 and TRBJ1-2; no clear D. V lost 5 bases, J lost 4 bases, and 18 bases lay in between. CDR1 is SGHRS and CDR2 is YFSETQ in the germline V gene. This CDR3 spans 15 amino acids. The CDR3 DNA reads TGCGCCAGCAGTCCGGGCGGAGTAGGGTCCTATGGCTACACCTTC. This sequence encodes CASSPGGVGSYGYTF.

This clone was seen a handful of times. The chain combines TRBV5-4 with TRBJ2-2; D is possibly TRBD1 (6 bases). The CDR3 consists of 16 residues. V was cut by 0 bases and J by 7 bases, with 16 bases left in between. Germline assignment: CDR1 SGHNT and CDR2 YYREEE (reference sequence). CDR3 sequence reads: CASSLEGDILGGELFF. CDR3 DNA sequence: TGTGCCAGCAGCTTGGAAGGGGACATTTTGGGCGGGGAGCTGTTTTTT.

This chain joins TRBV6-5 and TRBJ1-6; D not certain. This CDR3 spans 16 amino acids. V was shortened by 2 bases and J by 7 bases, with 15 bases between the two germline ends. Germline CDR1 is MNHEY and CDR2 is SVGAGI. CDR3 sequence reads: CASSYQVTGGNSPLHF. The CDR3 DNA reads TGTGCCAGCAGTTACCAGGTCACGGGTGGAAATTCACCCCTCCACTTT.

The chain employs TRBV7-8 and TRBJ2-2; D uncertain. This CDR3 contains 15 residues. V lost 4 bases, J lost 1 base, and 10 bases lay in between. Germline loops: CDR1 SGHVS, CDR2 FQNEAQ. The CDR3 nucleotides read TGTGCCAGCAGCTCGGCAAATGGGAACACCGGGGAGCTGTTTTTT. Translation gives CASSSANGNTGELFF.

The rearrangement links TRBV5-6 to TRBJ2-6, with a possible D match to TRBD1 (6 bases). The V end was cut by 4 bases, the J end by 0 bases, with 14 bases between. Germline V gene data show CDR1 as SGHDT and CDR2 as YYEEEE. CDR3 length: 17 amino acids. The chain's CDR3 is CASSGGAVLSGANVLTF. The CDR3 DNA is TGTGCCAGCAGCGGGGGCGCAGTCCTCTCTGGGGCCAACGTCCTGACTTTC. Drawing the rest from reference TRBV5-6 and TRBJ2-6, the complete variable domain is DAGVTQSPTHLIKTRGQQVTLRCSPKSGHDTVSWYQQALGQGPQFIFQYYEEEERQRGNFPDRFSGHQFPNYSSELNVNALLLGDSALYLCASSGGAVLSGANVLTFGAGSRLTVL.

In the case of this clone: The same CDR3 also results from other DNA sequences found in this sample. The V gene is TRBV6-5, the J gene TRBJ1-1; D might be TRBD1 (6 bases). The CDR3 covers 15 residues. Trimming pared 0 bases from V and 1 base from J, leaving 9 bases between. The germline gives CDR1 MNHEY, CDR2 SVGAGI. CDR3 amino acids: CASSYSRTANTEAFF. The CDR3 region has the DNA TGTGCCAGCAGTTACTCGCGGACAGCGAACACTGAAGCTTTCTTT.

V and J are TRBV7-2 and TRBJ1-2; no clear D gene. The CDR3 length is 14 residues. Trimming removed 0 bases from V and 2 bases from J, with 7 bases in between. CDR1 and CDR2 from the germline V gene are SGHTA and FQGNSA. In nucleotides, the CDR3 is TGTGCCAGCAGCTTAGCCCGCAAAAACTATGGCTACACCTTC. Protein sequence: CASSLARKNYGYTF.

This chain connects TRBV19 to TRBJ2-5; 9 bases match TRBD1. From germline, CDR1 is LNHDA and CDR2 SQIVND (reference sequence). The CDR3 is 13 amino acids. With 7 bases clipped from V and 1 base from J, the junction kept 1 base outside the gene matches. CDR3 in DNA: TGTGCCAGTAACAGGGGGCCCCAAGAGACCCAGTACTTC. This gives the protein CASNRGPQETQYF.

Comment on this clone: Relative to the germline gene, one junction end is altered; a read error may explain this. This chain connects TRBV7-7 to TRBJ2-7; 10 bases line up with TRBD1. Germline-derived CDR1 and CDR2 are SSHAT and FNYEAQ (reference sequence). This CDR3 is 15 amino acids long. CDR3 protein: CASSPGTGVAYEQYF. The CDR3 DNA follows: TGTGCTAGCAGCCCCGGGACAGGGGTGGCCTACGAGCAGTACTTC. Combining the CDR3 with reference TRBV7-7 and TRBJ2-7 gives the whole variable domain GAGVSQSPRYKVTKRGQDVTLRCDPISSHATLYWYQQALGQGPEFLTYFNYEAQPDKSGLPSDRFSAERPEGSISTLTIQRTEQRDSAMYRCASSPGTGVAYEQYFGPGTRLTVT.

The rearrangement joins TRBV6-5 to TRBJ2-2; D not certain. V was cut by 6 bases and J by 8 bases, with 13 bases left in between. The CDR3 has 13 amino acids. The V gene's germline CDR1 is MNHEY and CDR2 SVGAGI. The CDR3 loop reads CASSPEVLGELFF. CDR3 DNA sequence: TGTGCCAGCAGCCCAGAAGTCTTAGGGGAGCTGTTTTTT.

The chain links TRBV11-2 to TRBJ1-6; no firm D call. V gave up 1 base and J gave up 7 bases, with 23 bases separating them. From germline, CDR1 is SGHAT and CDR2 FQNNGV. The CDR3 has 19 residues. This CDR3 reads CASSLGGSLRASPNSPLHF. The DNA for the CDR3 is TGTGCCAGCAGCTTAGGCGGGTCCCTTCGGGCCTCCCCCAATTCACCCCTCCACTTT.

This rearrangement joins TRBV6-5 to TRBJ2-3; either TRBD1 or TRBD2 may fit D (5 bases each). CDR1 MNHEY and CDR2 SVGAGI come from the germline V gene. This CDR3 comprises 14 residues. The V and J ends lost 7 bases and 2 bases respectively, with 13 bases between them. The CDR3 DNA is TGTGCCAGCAACCGGGACCGAAACACAGATACGCAGTATTTT. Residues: CASNRDRNTDTQYF.

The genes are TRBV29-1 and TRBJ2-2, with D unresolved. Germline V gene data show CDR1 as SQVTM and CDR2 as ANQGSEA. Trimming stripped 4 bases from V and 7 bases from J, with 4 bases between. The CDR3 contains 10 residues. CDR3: CSVVSGELFF. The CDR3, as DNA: TGCAGCGTTGTTAGCGGGGAGCTGTTTTTT.

The CDR3 is CSASSSNEKLFF. The CDR3 region has the DNA TGCAGTGCTAGTTCGAGTAATGAAAAACTGTTTTTT. This sequence joins TRBV20-1 and TRBJ1-4; D not certain. Germline V gene sequence: CDR1 DFQATT, CDR2 SNEGSKA (reference sequence). The CDR3 runs to 12 residues. Trimming took 3 bases from V and 4 from J, leaving 6 bases between them.

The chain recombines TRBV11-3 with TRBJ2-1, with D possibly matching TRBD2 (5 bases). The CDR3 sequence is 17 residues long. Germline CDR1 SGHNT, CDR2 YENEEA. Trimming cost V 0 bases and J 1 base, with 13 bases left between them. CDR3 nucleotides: TGTGCCAGCAGCTTAGACCGGGCCCCGGGGTCCTACAATGAGCAGTTCTTC. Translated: CASSLDRAPGSYNEQFF.